The 32 T cell receptor beta chains in this list originate from one sample, sequenced in a study of a mutant IDH1 vaccine in newly diagnosed glioma. Time point denoted: baseline, week 1 (first vaccination visit). The treatment is: pre-vaccination baseline after standard-of-care therapy. Only in-frame clones appear in the TCRdb table, and some are missing; sequencing was by immunoSEQ multiplex PCR. The sample lists about 66,000 clones, around 85% occurring once. Specimen: PBMCs, collected from a glioma patient treated with radiotherapy, temozolomide or both. The receptors come from a man under 40 with glioma.

V is TRBV27 and J is TRBJ1-1; D is undetermined. Germline lookup yields CDR1 MNHEY and CDR2 SMNVEV (reference sequence). This CDR3 region has 14 residues. With 4 bases removed from V and 1 base from J, the gap between germline ends came to 10 bases. The CDR3 region has the DNA TGTGCCAGCAGTTCGCCGGGATCGAACACTGAAGCTTTCTTT. Protein product: CASSSPGSNTEAFF.

This sequence joins TRBV13 and TRBJ1-1; the match to TRBD1 covers 8 bases. CDR3 size: 15 residues. V dropped 0 bases and J dropped 5; count of bases not matched to a gene: 5. Germline V gives CDR1 PRHDT, CDR2 FYEKMQ (reference sequence). The CDR3 DNA reads TGTGCCAGCAGCTTAGGCCAGGGGGCGATGACTGAAGCTTTCTTT. The encoded protein is CASSLGQGAMTEAFF. The entire variable domain, with the rest obtained from reference TRBV13 and TRBJ1-1, is as follows: AAGVIQSPRHLIKEKRETATLKCYPIPRHDTVYWYQQGPGQDPQFLISFYEKMQSDKGSIPDRFSAQQFSDYHSELNMSSLELGDSALYFCASSLGQGAMTEAFFGQGTRLTVV.

The chain couples TRBV27 to TRBJ2-1; TRBD2 matches 11 bases. Germline V gives CDR1 MNHEY, CDR2 SMNVEV (reference sequence). The junction had 9 bases not matched to a gene; V was cut back by 4 bases and J by 4 bases. The CDR3 covers 17 residues. CDR3 bases: TGTGCCAGCAGTTGGGCTAGCGGGGGGCCACCTTACAATGAGCAGTTCTTC. Translation: CASSWASGGPPYNEQFF.

This clone came up a few times. The chain employs TRBV5-1 and TRBJ1-1; D is ambiguous. V lost 3 bases to trimming and J lost 1 base, with 7 bases between them. This CDR3 has 13 amino acids. Germline V gives CDR1 SGHRS, CDR2 YFSETQ. In nucleotides, the CDR3 is TGCGCCAGCAGCTCCGACGGGAACACTGAAGCTTTCTTT. It translates to CASSSDGNTEAFF.

The chain has TRBV6-6 and TRBJ1-5; D might be TRBD1 (5 bases). Germline CDR1 is MNHNY and CDR2 is SVGAGI (reference sequence). The CDR3 runs to 15 residues. V lost 0 bases to trimming and J lost 4 bases, with 10 bases between them. The CDR3 protein is CASSYSGSGNQPQHF. DNA for the CDR3: TGTGCCAGCAGTTACTCGGGGTCAGGGAATCAGCCCCAGCATTTT.

This rearrangement joins TRBV6-4 to TRBJ1-1, with a possible D match to TRBD1 (6 bases). Trimming took 4 bases from V and 1 from J, leaving 10 bases between them. Germline CDR1 reads MRHNA; CDR2 reads SNTAGT. The CDR3 has 14 residues. The CDR3 is CASSGTGTNTEAFF. The DNA of the CDR3 is TGTGCCAGCAGTGGCACAGGGACGAACACTGAAGCTTTCTTT.

The rearrangement joins TRBV19 to TRBJ2-1, with D tentatively TRBD2 (6 bases). The CDR3 totals 13 residues. CDR1 and CDR2 (germline): LNHDA, SQIVND (reference sequence). V lost 0 bases, J lost 14 bases, and 14 bases lay in between. The CDR3 protein is CASSIDPSRGKFF. The CDR3 DNA follows: TGTGCCAGTAGTATAGATCCGTCGCGGGGAAAGTTCTTC.

The genes are TRBV7-9 and TRBJ2-3; unclear D gene. The CDR3 spans 15 residues. CDR1 is SEHNR and CDR2 is FQNEAQ in the germline V gene (reference sequence). V was cut by 5 bases and J by 2 bases, with 14 bases left in between. The chain's CDR3 is CASSPPLTLTDTQYF. CDR3 bases: TGTGCCAGCAGCCCTCCCCTAACCCTCACAGATACGCAGTATTTT.

This clone came up once. The chain couples TRBV29-1 to TRBJ1-2; a possible D gene is TRBD1 (5 bases). The germline V gene has CDR1 SQVTM and CDR2 ANQGSEA. Trimming pared 6 bases from V and 4 bases from J, leaving 9 bases between. This CDR3 comprises 11 residues. This chain's CDR3 is CSVRGAYGYTF. The CDR3 DNA follows: TGCAGCGTGCGCGGGGCCTATGGCTACACCTTC.

The chain links TRBV6-1 to TRBJ2-7; 8 bases map to TRBD1. The germline CDR1 and CDR2 sequences are MNHNS and SASEGT. Germline trimming cut 6 bases from V and 1 base from J; bases unmatched to any gene: 8. The CDR3 has 15 amino acids. The CDR3 loop is CASRSGQGGSYEQYF. In DNA form, the CDR3 reads TGTGCCAGCAGATCCGGACAGGGAGGATCCTACGAGCAGTACTTC.

V and J are TRBV20-1 and TRBJ1-5, with unresolved D. The CDR3 is made up of 10 amino acids. The germline V gene encodes CDR1 DFQATT and CDR2 SNEGSKA (reference sequence). V was cut by 3 bases and J by 3 bases, with 0 bases left in between. CDR3 DNA: TGCAGTGCTAGCAATCAGCCCCAGCATTTT. This translates into CSASNQPQHF.

Here the CDR3 DNA reads TGTGCCAGCAGTTACTCAAACAGGGTAAACACTGAAGCTTTCTTT. Its protein is CASSYSNRVNTEAFF. This rearrangement joins TRBV6-5 to TRBJ1-1, with TRBD1 as a possible D gene (6 bases). The germline V gene encodes CDR1 MNHEY and CDR2 SVGAGI. Trimming cost V 0 bases and J 2 bases, with 10 bases left between them. The CDR3 is made up of 15 amino acids.

The rearrangement links TRBV18 to TRBJ1-5; D gene unclear. The ends were cut back, 0 bases at V and 7 bases at J, with 13 bases in the middle. The CDR3 spans 15 residues. In germline, CDR1 is KGHSH, CDR2 LQKENI. The CDR3 DNA reads as TGTGCCAGCTCACCACCAGGGAATCGGAACCAGCCCCAGCATTTT. Translated: CASSPPGNRNQPQHF.

The chain recombines TRBV27 with TRBJ1-6; D call uncertain. The CDR3 covers 20 residues. V was clipped by 5 bases and J by 0 bases, with 23 bases between them. Per germline, CDR1 MNHEY and CDR2 SMNVEV (reference sequence). In DNA, the CDR3 is TGTGCCAGCAGTGCCCATCCCTTTATCGGTCAAAGCTCCTATAATTCACCCCTCCACTTT. Residues: CASSAHPFIGQSSYNSPLHF.

This chain's CDR3 is CASSGGSDRNYGYTF. CDR3 nucleotide sequence: TGTGCCAGCAGTGGGGGATCGGACAGAAACTATGGCTACACCTTC. The chain couples TRBV2 to TRBJ1-2; tentative D call: TRBD1 (6 bases). The germline V gene encodes CDR1 SNHLY and CDR2 FYNNEI. V was pared by 4 bases and J by 2 bases, with 14 bases between. The length of the CDR3 is 15 residues.

J is TRBJ1-2 and V is TRBV18; a possible D gene is TRBD1 (6 bases). Trimming left V 0 bases short and J 4 bases short, with 12 bases between. Germline V CDR1 and CDR2: KGHSH, LQKENI. This CDR3 spans 15 amino acids. CDR3 DNA: TGTGCCAGCTCACCACCGGGGGCGCAGCGCTATGGCTACACCTTC. Translation: CASSPPGAQRYGYTF.

This chain uses TRBV5-6 with TRBJ1-3, with D perhaps matching TRBD1 (5 bases). With 0 bases removed from V and 0 bases from J, the gap between germline ends came to 7 bases. Germline CDR1 SGHDT, CDR2 YYEEEE. This CDR3 region has 15 residues. In DNA form, the CDR3 reads TGTGCCAGCAGCTTGGACAGGTACTCTGGAAACACCATATATTTT. It codes for CASSLDRYSGNTIYF.

This chain links TRBV30 with TRBJ1-3, with unresolved D. V was pared by 0 bases and J by 1 base, with 4 bases between. This CDR3 has 13 amino acids. From germline, CDR1 is GTSNPN and CDR2 SVGIG (reference sequence). CDR3 loop: CAWSVMSGNTIYF. CDR3 in DNA: TGTGCCTGGAGTGTAATGTCTGGAAACACCATATATTTT.

The CDR3, as DNA: TGTGCCAGCTCACCGGGACAGGGGGTCGCAGATACGCAGTATTTT. This encodes CASSPGQGVADTQYF. The V call is TRBV18, the J call TRBJ2-3; 11 nucleotides match TRBD1. This CDR3 is 15 amino acids long. Trimming cost V 3 bases and J 4 bases; bases outside gene matches: 3. Germline assignment: CDR1 KGHSH and CDR2 LQKENI.

This clone has just one count. The V and J genes are TRBV19 and TRBJ1-6; TRBD1 agrees at 9 bases. J lost 7 bases, V lost 3 bases, and 10 bases had no gene match. Germline V gives CDR1 LNHDA, CDR2 SQIVND (reference sequence). This CDR3 comprises 17 residues. CDR3 DNA sequence: TGTGCCAGTAGTATTTCTCGCCGGACAGGGGAAAATTCACCCCTCCACTTT. Translated, it gives CASSISRRTGENSPLHF.

V usage is TRBV12-5 and J usage is TRBJ1-2, with TRBD1 matching over 10 bases. Looked up from germline, CDR1 is LGHNT and CDR2 is FRNRAP. The V segment lost 9 bases and the J segment 9 bases; nucleotides outside the gene matches: 19. This CDR3 has 16 amino acids. In DNA, the CDR3 is TGTGCTAGGGGAGTCGGGACAGGGGCCCTTTTTTTTTGCTACACCTTC. Amino acid sequence: CARGVGTGALFFCYTF.

This clone came up once. The rearrangement uses TRBV4-1 and TRBJ2-1; TRBD2 matches 14 bases. Germline V gene sequence: CDR1 MGHRA, CDR2 YSYEKL. The CDR3 has 17 amino acids. After removal of 4 bases from V and 2 bases from J, the junction contained 4 bases not matched to a gene. The CDR3 here is CASSRGLAGAPYNEQFF. CDR3 coding DNA: TGCGCCAGCAGCCGGGGACTAGCGGGGGCCCCCTACAATGAGCAGTTCTTC.

V and J are TRBV7-8 and TRBJ1-6, with 8 bases fitting TRBD1. Losses at the gene ends were 5 bases for V and 8 bases for J; bases not matched to a gene: 2. Germline V gene lookup returns CDR1 SGHVS and CDR2 FQNEAQ. CDR3 length equals 13 residues. CDR3 region: CASSPGGHSPLHF. Written as DNA, the CDR3 is TGTGCCAGCAGCCCAGGGGGCCATTCACCCCTCCACTTT.

The rearrangement joins TRBV11-1 to TRBJ1-6; no reliable D call. Trimming took off 4 bases at V and 0 bases at J, with 10 bases between the two ends. The germline CDR1 and CDR2 sequences are SGHAT and FQDESV (reference sequence). There are 16 residues in the CDR3. The CDR3 loop reads CASSSSTSSYNSPLHF. The CDR3 DNA is TGTGCCAGCAGCTCTTCAACAAGCTCCTATAATTCACCCCTCCACTTT.

V and J are TRBV6-5 and TRBJ2-6; no reliable D call. The CDR3 extends over 14 amino acids. Trimming cost V 5 bases and J 0 bases, with 5 bases left between them. Germline V gives CDR1 MNHEY, CDR2 SVGAGI. CDR3 region: CASSIISGANVLTF. CDR3 in DNA: TGTGCCAGCAGTATTATCTCTGGGGCCAACGTCCTGACTTTC.

About this clone: One junction end does not reproduce the germline sequence, and a read error may be involved. The rearrangement uses TRBV7-8 and TRBJ1-1; TRBD1 might be the D (6 bases). The CDR3 has 20 amino acids. From germline, CDR1 is SGHVS and CDR2 FQNEAQ. The CDR3 reads CASSQTPLLWGGSVNTEAFF. The DNA of the CDR3 is TGCGCCAGCAGCCAAACCCCTTTATTGTGGGGGGGCTCTGTGAACACTGAAGCTTTCTTT.

J is TRBJ1-2 and V is TRBV11-2; D is uncertain. V was pared by 5 bases and J by 0 bases, with 10 bases between. This CDR3 has 14 residues. Germline CDR1 reads SGHAT; CDR2 reads FQNNGV. DNA for the CDR3: TGTGCCAGCAGCCCCGTGAGGGCTAACTATGGCTACACCTTC. Amino acids: CASSPVRANYGYTF.

This clone turned up a few times. This rearrangement joins TRBV6-5 to TRBJ2-7; possible D gene TRBD1, 6 bases. From germline, CDR1 is MNHEY and CDR2 SVGAGI. The CDR3 has 14 residues. The germline V and J ends were trimmed by 5 bases and 4 bases, with 15 bases remaining between them. DNA of the CDR3: TGTGCCAGCAGTGAAGAAGAAGGGGGTTACGAGCAGTACTTC. This encodes CASSEEEGGYEQYF.

V gene TRBV5-6 combines with J gene TRBJ1-1, with D maybe TRBD1 (5 bases). The germline gives CDR1 SGHDT, CDR2 YYEEEE. The CDR3 sequence is 15 residues long. V was cut by 7 bases and J by 0 bases, with 16 bases left in between. The DNA of the CDR3 is TGTGCCAGCCTTCGGGTGGGGACGCTGAACACTGAAGCTTTCTTT. Protein: CASLRVGTLNTEAFF.

J is TRBJ1-2 and V is TRBV6-1; D is unclear. The V end was cut by 3 bases, the J end by 7 bases, with 12 bases between. CDR3 length equals 13 residues. Germline V gene lookup returns CDR1 MNHNS and CDR2 SASEGT. CDR3 amino acids: CASSDPWVGGYTF. In nucleotides, the CDR3 is TGTGCCAGCAGTGATCCTTGGGTAGGTGGCTACACCTTC.

The gene calls are TRBV2 and TRBJ2-3, with 8 bases fitting TRBD2. V shed 5 bases, J shed 0 bases, and the junction held 1 base outside the gene matches. The CDR3 contains 14 residues. Germline V gives CDR1 SNHLY, CDR2 FYNNEI. In DNA, the CDR3 is TGTGCCAGCAGTCGGGGGGGGAGCACAGATACGCAGTATTTT. Translating gives CASSRGGSTDTQYF.

CDR3: CASSIGGLAVTQYF. The CDR3 DNA sequence: TGTGCCAGTAGTATTGGGGGACTAGCGGTAACGCAGTATTTT. The chain links TRBV19 to TRBJ2-3, with 11 bases matching TRBD2. This CDR3 is 14 amino acids long. Trimming cost V 3 bases and J 9 bases; bases outside gene matches: 5. CDR1 is LNHDA and CDR2 is SQIVND in the germline V gene (reference sequence).